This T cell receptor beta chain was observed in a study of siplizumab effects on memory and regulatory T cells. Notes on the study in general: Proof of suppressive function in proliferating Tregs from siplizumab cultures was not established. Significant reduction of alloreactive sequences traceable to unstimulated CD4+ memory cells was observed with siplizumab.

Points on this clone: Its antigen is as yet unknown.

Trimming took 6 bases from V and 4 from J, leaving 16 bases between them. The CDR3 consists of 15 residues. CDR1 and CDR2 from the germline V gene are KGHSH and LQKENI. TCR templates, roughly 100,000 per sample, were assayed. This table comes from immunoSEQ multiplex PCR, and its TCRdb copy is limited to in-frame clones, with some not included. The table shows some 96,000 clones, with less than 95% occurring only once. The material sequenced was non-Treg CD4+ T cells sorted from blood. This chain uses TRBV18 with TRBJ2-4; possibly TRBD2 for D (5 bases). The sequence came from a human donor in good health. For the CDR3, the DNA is TGTGCCAGCTCGCGTAAAGGGCCGGGGAAAAACATTCAGTACTTC. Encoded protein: CASSRKGPGKNIQYF.